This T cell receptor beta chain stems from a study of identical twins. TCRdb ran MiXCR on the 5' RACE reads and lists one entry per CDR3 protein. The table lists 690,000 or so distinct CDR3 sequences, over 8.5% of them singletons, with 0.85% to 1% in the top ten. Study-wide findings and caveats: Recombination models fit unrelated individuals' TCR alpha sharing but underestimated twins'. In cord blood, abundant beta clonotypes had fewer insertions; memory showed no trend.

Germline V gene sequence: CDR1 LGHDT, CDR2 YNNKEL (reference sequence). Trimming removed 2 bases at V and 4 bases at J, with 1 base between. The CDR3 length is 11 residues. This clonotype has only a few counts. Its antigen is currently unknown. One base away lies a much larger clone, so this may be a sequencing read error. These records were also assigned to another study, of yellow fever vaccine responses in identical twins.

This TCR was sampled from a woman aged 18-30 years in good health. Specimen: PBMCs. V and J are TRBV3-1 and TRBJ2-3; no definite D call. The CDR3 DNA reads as TGTGCCAGCAGCCAATCAGATACGCAGTATTTT. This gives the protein CASSQSDTQYF.